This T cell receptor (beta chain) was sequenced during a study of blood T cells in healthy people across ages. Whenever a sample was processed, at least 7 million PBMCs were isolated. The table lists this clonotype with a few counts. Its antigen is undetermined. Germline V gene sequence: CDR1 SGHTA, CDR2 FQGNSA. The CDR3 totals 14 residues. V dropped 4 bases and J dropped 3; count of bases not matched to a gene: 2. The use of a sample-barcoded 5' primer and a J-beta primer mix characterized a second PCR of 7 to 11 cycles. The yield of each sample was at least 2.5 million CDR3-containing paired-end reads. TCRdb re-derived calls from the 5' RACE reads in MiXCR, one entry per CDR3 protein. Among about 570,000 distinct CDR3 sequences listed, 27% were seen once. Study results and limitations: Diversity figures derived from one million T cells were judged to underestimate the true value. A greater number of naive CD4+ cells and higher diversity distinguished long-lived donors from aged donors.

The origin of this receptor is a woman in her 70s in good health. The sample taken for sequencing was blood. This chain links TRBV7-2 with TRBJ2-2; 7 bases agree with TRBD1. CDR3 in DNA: TGTGCCAGCAGCTGGGACAGCTACACCGGGGAGCTGTTTTTT. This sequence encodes CASSWDSYTGELFF.